Listed here is a single TCR beta chain. Antigen specificity is unknown. Looked up from germline, CDR1 is SEHNR and CDR2 is FQNEAQ (reference sequence). This CDR3 has 16 residues. V lost 5 bases to trimming and J lost 3 bases; unmatched junction nucleotides: 8. TCRdb re-called the 5' RACE reads through MiXCR, storing one row per CDR3 protein. The table includes 200,000 to 250,000 distinct CDR3 sequences, 9.4% detected once. The entry originates in a study of T-cell memory formation after mild COVID-19. About the study: TCR clusters were largely donor specific.

Whole-study findings and limits: Among clones contracting day 15 to 85, CD4/CD8 was balanced, whereas later expanders leaned CD4+. Still unconfirmed is whether the second-wave clones peaking on day 37 recognized SARS-CoV-2. Pre-infection memory already had some responding clones, implying cross-reactive memory joined.

The specimen was PBMCs or a T cell subset sorted from them (not recorded which). The V and J genes are TRBV7-9 and TRBJ1-2, with 11 bases matching TRBD1. The clonotype comes from a young man who had mild COVID-19 (a few samples of this study predate the infection). Cell type and time point are not known. CDR3 residues: CASSRTGGAEHYGYTF. In DNA form, the CDR3 reads TGTGCCAGCAGCCGGACAGGGGGCGCAGAACACTATGGCTACACCTTC.